The clone carrying this T cell receptor (beta chain) was counted a single time. What it recognizes is unknown. Trimming stripped 0 bases from V and 5 bases from J, with 13 bases between. The length of the CDR3 is 15 residues. CDR1 and CDR2 from the germline V gene are MGHRA and YSYEKL. The sample comes from a study of STAT5B mutations in CD4+ large granular lymphocyte leukemia. Whole-study results and caveats: No patients shared main leukemic clonotypes, though around 27% appeared at low frequency elsewhere. Patient CD4-sorted repertoires stayed more clonal than healthy ones after leukemic-clone removal. The CD4+ versus CD8+ T-LGLL clonality difference may reflect limited sample size.

In the authors' methods: The detection floor for productive clonotype frequency was 2.59 x 10-5. Libraries were prepared by immunoSEQ multiplex PCR; TCRdb keeps only in-frame clonotypes and omits some of them. The V and J calls and clone size come from that table; D and trimming were worked out from the DNA. The sample lists about 38,000 clones, 75% to 85% occurring once. The sequenced material came from CD4+ T cells from blood buffy coats. The J gene is TRBJ1-2, the V gene TRBV4-1, with TRBD1 as a possible D gene (5 bases). The TCR was taken from a human donor in good health. Written as DNA, the CDR3 is TGCGCCAGCAGCCAAGATTCCAAGGGGACGTATGGCTACACCTTC. Amino acid sequence: CASSQDSKGTYGYTF.